The rows below give T cell receptor beta chains drawn from one sample of a study of Ad26.COV2.S vaccination and SARS-CoV-2 variants. Measured with immunoSEQ multiplex PCR; TCRdb has only the in-frame clones, and not every one. The sample lists 350,000 to 450,000 clones; around 89% were seen once. This material consisted of peripheral blood, taken in a trial of Ad26.COV2.S vaccine versus placebo. Every receptor here comes from a person aged 18-60 years who received the Ad26.COV2.S COVID-19 vaccine or a placebo. Both conserved end residues are part of each CDR3. D genes are given only for firm matches. Clone size is not always given. Where it is, it says once, few, many or a class for expanded clones.

v_gene,d_gene,j_gene,abundance,CDR3aa,CDR3nt
TRBV18,NA,TRBJ2-7,NA,CASSPRDRKIYEQYF,TGTGCCAGCTCACCACGCGACAGGAAAATCTACGAGCAGTACTTC
TRBV28,NA,TRBJ2-3,NA,CASRSLGGSLQTPTDTQYF,TGTGCCAGCAGATCCCTCGGTGGCTCCCTGCAAACTCCCACAGATACGCAGTATTTT
TRBV28,TRBD2,TRBJ2-7,NA,CASSSTHGLGVSWEQYF,TGTGCCAGCAGTTCAACCCACGGACTAGGGGTTAGTTGGGAGCAGTACTTC
TRBV27,TRBD2,TRBJ2-5,NA,CASSSLTLSGSGETQYF,TGTGCCAGCAGTTCGCTGACCCTCAGCGGGAGTGGAGAGACCCAGTACTTC
TRBV27,TRBD1,TRBJ1-1,NA,CASNPRGSNTEAFF,TGTGCCAGCAACCCCAGGGGGTCGAACACTGAAGCTTTCTTT
TRBV15,NA,TRBJ2-7,NA,CATSSQDGYPYEQYF,TGTGCCACCAGCAGTCAGGACGGGTACCCCTACGAGCAGTACTTC
TRBV10-3,TRBD1,TRBJ1-6,NA,CAIKGQEGSPLHF,TGTGCCATCAAGGGACAGGAAGGTTCACCCCTCCACTTT
TRBV11-3,NA,TRBJ1-2,NA,CASSPRAGNGYTF,TGTGCCAGCAGCCCGAGGGCGGGGAATGGCTACACCTTC
TRBV6-5,TRBD2,TRBJ2-1,once,CASIRDPSGTSGQFF,TGTGCCAGCATAAGAGATCCTAGCGGGACATCGGGGCAGTTCTTC
TRBV5-1,TRBD2,TRBJ2-1,NA,CASSLVKASGAMTSYNEQFF,TGCGCCAGCAGCTTGGTCAAAGCTAGCGGGGCCATGACCTCCTACAATGAGCAGTTCTTC
TRBV30,TRBD1,TRBJ1-2,NA,CAWSAGQGVVF,TGTGCCTGGAGTGCTGGACAGGGCGTCGTCTTC
TRBV15,TRBD1,TRBJ2-7,NA,CATSPDRFYEQYF,TGTGCCACCAGCCCGGACAGGTTCTACGAGCAGTACTTC
TRBV7-2,NA,TRBJ1-1,NA,CASSLYRENTEAFF,TGTGCCAGCAGCTTATACAGGGAGAACACTGAAGCTTTCTTT
TRBV28,NA,TRBJ1-4,NA,CASSSRTPKREKLFF,TGTGCCAGCAGTTCTCGGACTCCGAAGAGAGAAAAACTGTTTTTT
TRBV25-1,NA,TRBJ1-1,NA,CASSESPDSSEAFF,TGTGCCAGCAGTGAATCCCCAGATTCTTCTGAAGCTTTCTTT
TRBV10-1,TRBD1,TRBJ2-1,once,CASSPGTGRQFF,TGCGCCAGCAGTCCCGGGACAGGGAGGCAGTTCTTC
TRBV30,TRBD2,TRBJ2-1,NA,CACYGLASSYNEQFF,TGTGCCTGCTACGGACTAGCGAGCTCCTACAATGAGCAGTTCTTC
TRBV3-1/TRBV3-2,TRBD1,TRBJ1-5,NA,CASSPTGMEQPQHF,TGTGCCAGCAGCCCGACAGGGATGGAACAGCCCCAGCATTTT
TRBV12-5,NA,TRBJ2-1,NA,CASGETSRRYNEQFF,TGTGCTAGTGGGGAAACTAGCAGGAGATACAATGAGCAGTTCTTC
TRBV12-3/TRBV12-4,NA,TRBJ2-3,NA,CASSSGGPDTQYF,TGTGCCAGCAGTTCCGGGGGGCCAGATACGCAGTATTTT
TRBV7-9,TRBD1,TRBJ2-5,NA,CASSLFTGGGGETQYF,TGTGCCAGCAGCTTATTTACAGGGGGCGGTGGAGAGACCCAGTACTTC
TRBV28,TRBD1,TRBJ1-2,NA,CASSLTTLTGTYGYTF,TGTGCCAGCAGTTTAACTACCCTGACAGGGACCTATGGCTACACCTTC
TRBV27,NA,TRBJ1-5,NA,CASSRDPSGGNQPQHF,TGTGCCAGCAGCCGGGACCCTAGCGGGGGCAATCAGCCCCAGCATTTT
TRBV29-1,NA,TRBJ2-2,NA,CSVEDRGTGNTGELFF,TGCAGCGTTGAAGATCGGGGTACGGGGAACACCGGGGAGCTGTTTTTT
TRBV28,NA,TRBJ1-1,NA,CASSLSLPAFF,TGTGCCAGCAGTTTATCCCTGCCCGCTTTCTTT
TRBV30,TRBD1,TRBJ2-7,NA,CAWGKDRGHEQYF,TGTGCCTGGGGGAAGGACAGGGGACACGAGCAGTACTTC
TRBV5-5,NA,TRBJ2-1,NA,CASSGARDIYNEQFF,TGTGCCAGCAGCGGAGCCCGGGACATTTACAATGAGCAGTTCTTC
TRBV4-1,NA,TRBJ1-2,NA,CASSQDKAGTPYGYTF,TGCGCCAGCAGCCAAGATAAGGCGGGGACACCCTATGGCTACACCTTC
TRBV23-1,NA,TRBJ2-4,few,CASTNGNRALAKNIQYF,TGCGCCAGCACCAATGGTAACAGGGCACTAGCCAAAAACATTCAGTACTTC
TRBV11-3,TRBD1,TRBJ2-7,NA,CASSPGTGDYEQYF,TGTGCCAGCAGCCCCGGGACAGGGGACTACGAGCAGTACTTC
TRBV10-3,NA,TRBJ2-7,NA,CAITGFGNGTYEQYF,TGTGCCATCACAGGCTTCGGCAATGGAACCTACGAGCAGTACTTC
TRBV11-2,TRBD1,TRBJ2-5,NA,CASSLEGTGYVETQYF,TGTGCCAGCAGCTTAGAGGGGACAGGGTACGTCGAGACCCAGTACTTC
TRBV5-4,NA,TRBJ1-2,NA,CASSQQGNYGYTF,TGTGCCAGCAGCCAACAGGGAAACTATGGCTACACCTTC
TRBV9,TRBD1,TRBJ1-5,NA,CASSEQGLGNQPQHF,TGTGCCAGCAGCGAACAGGGGTTGGGCAATCAGCCCCAGCATTTT
TRBV7-6,TRBD1,TRBJ2-7,once,CASSSTRDREQYF,TGTGCCAGCAGCTCCACGAGGGACAGAGAGCAGTACTTC
TRBV5-4,NA,TRBJ1-2,NA,CASRPRVESNGYTF,TGTGCCAGCAGACCCAGGGTGGAATCAAATGGCTACACCTTC
TRBV18,TRBD2,TRBJ2-7,NA,CASSPGLAPQSSYEQYF,TGTGCCAGCTCACCCGGACTAGCGCCCCAGAGCTCCTACGAGCAGTACTTC
TRBV11-1,TRBD2,TRBJ2-3,NA,CASSERTSGSTDTQYF,TGTGCCAGCAGCGAGAGGACTAGCGGAAGCACAGATACGCAGTATTTT
TRBV6-2/TRBV6-3,NA,TRBJ1-5,once,CASSYSGQPQHF,TGTGCCAGCAGTTACTCAGGGCAGCCCCAGCATTTT
TRBV24-1,TRBD1,TRBJ1-2,NA,CATSDSDRGYTF,TGTGCCACCAGTGATTCGGACAGGGGCTACACCTTC
TRBV18,NA,TRBJ1-2,NA,CASSPGTDNYGYTF,TGTGCCAGCTCTCCCGGGACGGATAACTATGGCTACACCTTC
TRBV12-3/TRBV12-4,NA,TRBJ2-7,few,CASSRETGTEQYF,TGTGCCAGCAGCCGGGAGACAGGGACCGAGCAGTACTTC
TRBV18,NA,TRBJ2-2,NA,CASSPRFLGGPNTGELFF,TGTGCCAGCTCACCACGGTTTCTGGGAGGCCCAAACACCGGGGAGCTGTTTTTT
TRBV15,TRBD1,TRBJ2-4,few,CATSGRDSKNIQYF,TGTGCCACCAGCGGCCGGGACAGCAAAAACATTCAGTACTTC
TRBV27,TRBD2,TRBJ2-7,NA,CASSLAGVGYEQYF,TGTGCCAGCAGTTTAGCGGGAGTAGGGTACGAGCAGTACTTC
TRBV7-8,TRBD2,TRBJ2-5,NA,CASTPRGAGVGGTQYF,TGTGCCAGCACTCCAAGGGGAGCGGGAGTCGGGGGGACCCAGTACTTC
TRBV13,TRBD1,TRBJ1-1,few,CASSQGARTEAFF,TGTGCCAGCAGCCAGGGGGCGCGGACTGAAGCTTTCTTT
TRBV27,NA,TRBJ1-4,once,CASRLGANNEKLFF,TGTGCCAGCAGACTCGGGGCAAATAATGAAAAACTGTTTTTT
TRBV7-9,NA,TRBJ2-7,NA,CASSFSSPYEQYF,TGTGCCAGCAGCTTTTCGTCGCCTTACGAGCAGTACTTC